A single TCR beta chain is shown here with its context. MiXCR was run by TCRdb on the PCR reads, yielding one entry per CDR3 protein. The sample yields some 2,200 distinct CDR3 sequences, around 44% seen once. This specimen comes from a study of immune characterization of retroperitoneal liposarcoma. Germline-derived CDR1 and CDR2 are SNHLY and FYNNEI. The germline V and J ends were trimmed by 7 bases and 1 base, with 13 bases remaining between them. CDR3 size: 14 residues. The clonotype originates from a male donor with retroperitoneal liposarcoma. Sequencing input: tumor tissue. The chain uses TRBV2 and TRBJ1-2; unclear D gene. The DNA of the CDR3 is TGTGCCAGCAAGGCCGGGCCTTTTAACTATGGCTACACCTTC. Translating it yields CASKAGPFNYGYTF.